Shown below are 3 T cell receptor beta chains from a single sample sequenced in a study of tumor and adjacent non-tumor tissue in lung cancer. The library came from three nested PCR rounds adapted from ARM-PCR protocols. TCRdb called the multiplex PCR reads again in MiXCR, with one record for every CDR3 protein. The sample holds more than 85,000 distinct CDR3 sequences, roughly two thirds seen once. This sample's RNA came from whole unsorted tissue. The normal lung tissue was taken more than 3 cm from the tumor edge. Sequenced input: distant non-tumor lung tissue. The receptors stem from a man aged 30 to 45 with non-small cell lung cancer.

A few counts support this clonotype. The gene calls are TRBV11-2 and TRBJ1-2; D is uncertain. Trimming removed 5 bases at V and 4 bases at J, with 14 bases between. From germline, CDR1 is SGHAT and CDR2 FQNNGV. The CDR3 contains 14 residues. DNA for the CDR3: TGTGCCAGCAGCCCCGAGGGCAGAAGCTATGGCTACACCTTC. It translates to CASSPEGRSYGYTF.

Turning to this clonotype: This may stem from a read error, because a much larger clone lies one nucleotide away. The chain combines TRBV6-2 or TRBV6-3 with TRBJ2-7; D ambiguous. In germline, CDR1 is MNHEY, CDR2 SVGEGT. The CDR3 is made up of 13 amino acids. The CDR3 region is CASSYSASFEQYF. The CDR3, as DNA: TGTGCCAGCAGTTACTCAGCTTCCTTCGAGCAGTACTTC.

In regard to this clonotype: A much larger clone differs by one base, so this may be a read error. In DNA form, the CDR3 reads TGTGCCAGCAATTACCGTAGCGGGGGGGCTCACACCGGGGAGCTGTTTTTT. It yields the protein CASNYRSGGAHTGELFF. The rearrangement joins TRBV6-5 to TRBJ2-2, with 11 bases aligning to TRBD2. The CDR3 length is 17 residues. Germline V gene lookup returns CDR1 MNHEY and CDR2 SVGAGI.